This TCR beta chain was sequenced in a study of blood T cells in healthy people across ages. Every donor contributed 7.5 to 10 milliliters of peripheral blood by blood draw. Study-wide findings and caveats: PBMCs left unsorted prevented a conclusive naive versus antigen-experienced comparison.

A second PCR of roughly 7 to 11 cycles used a sample-barcoded 5' primer and a J-beta primer mix. Each cDNA molecule, via a template-switch adaptor with 12 random nucleotides, was tagged. TCRdb reprocessed the 5' RACE reads with MiXCR, giving one entry per CDR3 protein. The data hold about a million distinct CDR3 sequences, with roughly 50% observed a single time. As to this clonotype: Its cognate antigen is unknown.

Germline trimming cut 6 bases from V and 11 bases from J; bases unmatched to any gene: 14. There are 14 residues in the CDR3. Germline V lookup: CDR1 LGHDT, CDR2 YNNKEL (reference sequence). The sample was blood. The gene calls are TRBV3-1 and TRBJ2-5; 8 bases map to TRBD2. The sequence was obtained from a woman aged 55-69 years in good health. The CDR3 is CASRATRAGVGQYF. The DNA for the CDR3 is TGTGCCAGCAGGGCCACAAGAGCGGGGGTAGGGCAGTACTTC.